This T cell receptor beta chain was documented in a study of beta chain features in type 1 diabetes. Overall study context: Sorted cells from all samples, numbering 107,917,701, were examined. Points from the study as a whole: The VDJ junctions of type 1 diabetes patients carried fewer insertions and more deletions. For patients and controls alike, PCR might favor shorter templates to the same degree.

Trimming at V came to 3 bases and at J to 2 bases, leaving 4 bases not matched to a gene. The CDR3 spans 15 residues. Germline CDR1 is SGHRS and CDR2 is YFSETQ. Expressed TCRB transcripts were sequenced, since all the RNA that had been isolated was reverse transcribed. Measured with immunoSEQ multiplex PCR; TCRdb has only the in-frame clones, and not every one. The sample shows 250,000 to 300,000 clones, 8% of them seen only once. This clone was detected a few times. Its antigen is not identified. The chain couples TRBV5-1 to TRBJ2-2; 7 bases fit TRBD1. The sequenced material came from central memory CD4+ T cells from blood. The source of this sequence is a woman aged 18 to 35 in good health. DNA for the CDR3: TGCGCCAGCAGCTGGACAGGAGGTAACACCGGGGAGCTGTTTTTT. Translation: CASSWTGGNTGELFF.